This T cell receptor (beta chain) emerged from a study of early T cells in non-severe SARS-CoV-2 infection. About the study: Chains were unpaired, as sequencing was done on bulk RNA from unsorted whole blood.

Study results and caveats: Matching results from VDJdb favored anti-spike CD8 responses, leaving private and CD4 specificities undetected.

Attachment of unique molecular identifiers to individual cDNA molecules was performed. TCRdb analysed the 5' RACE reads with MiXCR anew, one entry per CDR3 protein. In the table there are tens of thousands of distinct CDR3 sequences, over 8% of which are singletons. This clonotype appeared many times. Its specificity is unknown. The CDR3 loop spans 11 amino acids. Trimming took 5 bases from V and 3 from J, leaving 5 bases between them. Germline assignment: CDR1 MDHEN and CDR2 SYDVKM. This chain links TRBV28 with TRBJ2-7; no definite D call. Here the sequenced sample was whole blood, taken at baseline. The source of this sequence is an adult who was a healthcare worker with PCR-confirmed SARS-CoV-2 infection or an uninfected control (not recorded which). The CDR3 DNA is TGTGCCAGCAGTACGAACTACGAGCAGTACTTC. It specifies CASSTNYEQYF. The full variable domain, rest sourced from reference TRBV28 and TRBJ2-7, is DVKVTQSSRYLVKRTGEKVFLECVQDMDHENMFWYRQDPGLGLRLIYFSYDVKMKEKGDIPEGYSVSREKKERFSLILESASTNQTSMYLCASSTNYEQYFGPGTRLTVT.